This T cell receptor (beta chain) appears in the sequencing data of a study of blood T cell repertoires in COVID-19. Only in-frame clones appear in the TCRdb table, and some are missing; sequencing was by immunoSEQ multiplex PCR. The sample has 88,000 or so clones, around 88% seen once. The ends were cut back, 2 bases at V and 1 base at J, with 9 bases in the middle. Per the germline V gene, CDR1 is MDHEN and CDR2 is SYDVKM. The CDR3 has 15 residues. The sequencing input was peripheral blood. This TCR derives from a man between 60 and 75 years old with acute or convalescent COVID-19. The chain couples TRBV28 to TRBJ2-4; D gene unclear. DNA of the CDR3: TGTGCCAGCAGTTTAGTCGGTATGGCCAAAAACATTCAGTACTTC. Its translation: CASSLVGMAKNIQYF.